The entry below gives a single T cell receptor (beta chain) sequence along with its context. These data belong to a study of T cell responses to AZD1222 COVID-19 vaccine. The CDR3 totals 16 residues. V trimming: 5 bases; J trimming: 5 bases; junction bases outside the gene matches: 14. Germline CDR1 and CDR2: SGHAT and FQDESV (reference sequence). Some clones are missing from TCRdb's copy, which holds only in-frame ones; the method was immunoSEQ multiplex PCR. The sample has 150,000 to 190,000 clones, about 88% seen once. This TCR came from an adult who had recovered from COVID-19. This chain joins TRBV11-1 and TRBJ2-5; 7 bases line up with TRBD1. Sample: peripheral blood, taken after recovery from COVID-19. CDR3 bases: TGTGCCAGCAGCCCAACTGGACAGGACCCCCGGGAGACCCAGTACTTC. This gives the protein CASSPTGQDPRETQYF. The entire variable domain, with the rest obtained from reference TRBV11-1 and TRBJ2-5, is as follows: EAEVAQSPRYKITEKSQAVAFWCDPISGHATLYWYRQILGQGPELLVQFQDESVVDDSQLPKDRFSAERLKGVDSTLKIQPAELGDSAMYLCASSPTGQDPRETQYFGPGTRLLVL.